This T cell receptor beta chain is drawn from a study of cytomegalovirus exposure and HLA in healthy donors. General study findings and limits: In a later analysis, a missense DCLRE1C variant was linked to TCR beta V- and J-gene trimming. Cytomegalovirus status was reportedly diagnosed by the classifier with high specificity and sensitivity.

Per germline, CDR1 MNHEY and CDR2 SVGAGI. With 5 bases clipped from V and 2 bases from J, the junction kept 5 bases outside the gene matches. This CDR3 comprises 14 residues. Note on this clone: As yet, its antigen is unknown.

Researchers ran the PCR with 60 Vbeta and 13 Jbeta primers. Generated by immunoSEQ multiplex PCR, the TCRdb table keeps only in-frame clones and is missing some. The top ten clones hold around 1.7% of a sample with about 190,000 clones, roughly 80% of them seen once. The clonotype was recovered from a woman between 18 and 30 years old in good health and CMV-seronegative. The sequenced sample was PBMCs. The chain uses TRBV6-5 and TRBJ2-7; TRBD2 matches 8 bases. This CDR3 reads CASSTSGGPYEQYF. The DNA of the CDR3 is TGTGCCAGCAGTACTAGCGGAGGTCCCTACGAGCAGTACTTC.